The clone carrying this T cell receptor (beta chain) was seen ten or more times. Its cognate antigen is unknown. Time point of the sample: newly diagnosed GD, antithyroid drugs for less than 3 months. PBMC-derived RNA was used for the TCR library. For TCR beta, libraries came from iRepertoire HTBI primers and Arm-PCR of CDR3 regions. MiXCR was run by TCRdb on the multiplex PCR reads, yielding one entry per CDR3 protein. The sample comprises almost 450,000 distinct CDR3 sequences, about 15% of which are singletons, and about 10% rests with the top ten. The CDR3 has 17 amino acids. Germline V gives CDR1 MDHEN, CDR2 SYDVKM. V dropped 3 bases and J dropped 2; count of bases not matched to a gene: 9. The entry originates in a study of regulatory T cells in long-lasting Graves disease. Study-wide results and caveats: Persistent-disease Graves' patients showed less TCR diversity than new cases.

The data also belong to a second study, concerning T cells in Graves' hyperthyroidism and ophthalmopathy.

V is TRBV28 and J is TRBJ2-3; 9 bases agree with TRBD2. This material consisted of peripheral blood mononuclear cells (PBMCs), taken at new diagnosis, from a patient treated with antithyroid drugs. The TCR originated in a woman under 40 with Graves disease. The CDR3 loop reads CASSFPPGGRATDTQYF. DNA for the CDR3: TGTGCCAGCAGTTTCCCCCCTGGCGGGAGGGCCACAGATACGCAGTATTTT.